This T cell receptor (beta chain) comes out of a study of T cells after yellow fever vaccination. The length of the CDR3 is 16 residues. CDR1 is SNHLY and CDR2 is FYNNEI in the germline V gene. With V trimmed by 7 bases and J by 3 bases, 12 bases remained unmatched. TCRdb called the 5' RACE reads again in MiXCR, with one record for every CDR3 protein. The repertoire includes about 320,000 distinct CDR3 sequences, 3.5% to 4.5% of them detected once, and 19% sits in the top ten. The V gene is TRBV2, the J gene TRBJ1-3; 7 bases are shared with TRBD1. This specimen consisted of PBMCs, obtained 15 days after the yellow fever booster vaccination. The sequence was obtained from a man between 18 and 29 years old who received the YFV17D yellow fever vaccine. DNA for the CDR3: TGTGCCAGCAATCCTCGGACAGGAGGTTATGGAAACACCATATATTTT. Translated, it gives CASNPRTGGYGNTIYF.